The rows below give T cell receptor beta chains drawn from one sample of a study of shared clonotypes between healthy human individuals. Produced via immunoSEQ multiplex PCR; TCRdb's table is partial and in-frame only. Of about 2.4 million clones listed, over 85% are singletons. Sequenced sample: naive CD4+ T cells sorted from blood. These receptors all stem from a man aged 18 to 30 in good health. Each CDR3 is given with its conserved first and last residue. The D gene is left open where the match is weak. Expanded clones get a size class; other rows say once, few or many, or leave the size out.

>NA|TRBJ1-5|TRBV30|NA
CAWSVRGNQPQHF
TGTGCCTGGAGTGTACGAGGGAATCAGCCCCAGCATTTT
>NA|TRBJ2-7|TRBV7-2|NA
CASSSRAQPYEQYF
TGTGCCAGCAGCTCCCGGGCCCAACCATACGAGCAGTACTTC
>NA|TRBJ2-5|TRBV29-1|NA
CSARQVASVETQYF
TGCAGCGCCAGACAGGTGGCTTCCGTTGAGACCCAGTACTTC
>NA|TRBJ1-3|TRBV2|NA
CASRKEGLGNTIYF
TGTGCCAGCAGAAAGGAAGGGCTTGGAAACACCATATATTTT
>TRBD2|TRBJ2-5|TRBV10-3|NA
CAINHREEETQYF
TGTGCCATAAATCACCGGGAGGAAGAGACCCAGTACTTC
>NA|TRBJ1-2|TRBV5-4|NA
CASSWGQTGFYGYTF
TGTGCCAGCAGCTGGGGCCAGACAGGCTTCTATGGCTACACCTTC
>TRBD2|TRBJ2-1|TRBV10-1|NA
CASSEGLAGGVDEQFF
TGCGCCAGCAGTGAGGGACTAGCGGGGGGTGTGGATGAGCAGTTCTTC
>NA|TRBJ2-2|TRBV6-1|NA
CASSDEGNTGELFF
TGTGCCAGCAGTGATGAGGGAAACACCGGGGAGCTGTTTTTT
>NA|TRBJ1-1|TRBV6-5|NA
CASSYSWQGNTEAFF
TGTGCCAGCAGTTACTCGTGGCAGGGTAACACTGAAGCTTTCTTT
>NA|TRBJ2-3|TRBV20-1|NA
CSAILARTQYF
TGCAGTGCTATCCTAGCGCGAACGCAGTATTTT
>TRBD2|TRBJ2-5|TRBV2|NA
CASSQGLAGTQYF
TGTGCCAGCAGCCAGGGACTAGCCGGGACCCAGTACTTC
>NA|TRBJ2-5|TRBV5-5|NA
CASSWHDQETQYF
TGTGCCAGCAGCTGGCACGACCAAGAGACCCAGTACTTC
>NA|TRBJ1-5|TRBV19|NA
CASSITDYSNQPQHF
TGTGCCAGTAGTATAACAGACTATAGCAATCAGCCCCAGCATTTT
>TRBD1|TRBJ2-5|TRBV5-1|once
CASSEQGARETQYF
TGCGCCAGCAGCGAACAGGGGGCACGAGAGACCCAGTACTTC
>TRBD1|TRBJ1-5|TRBV7-2|NA
CASSLVTGGGNQPQHF
TGTGCCAGCAGCTTAGTGACAGGGGGGGGCAATCAGCCCCAGCATTTT
>NA|TRBJ1-2|TRBV6-5|NA
CASGPGAVGYTF
TGTGCCAGCGGTCCGGGGGCAGTAGGCTACACCTTC
>NA|TRBJ1-4|TRBV10-3|NA
CAISESTSGEKLFF
TGTGCCATCAGTGAGTCAACCAGTGGCGAAAAACTGTTTTTT
>NA|TRBJ2-1|TRBV5-1|NA
CASSVETPYNEQFF
TGCGCCAGCAGCGTTGAGACTCCATACAATGAGCAGTTCTTC
>NA|TRBJ1-5|TRBV28|once
CASKVTNQPQHF
TGTGCCAGCAAAGTGACCAATCAGCCCCAGCATTTT
>NA|TRBJ1-6|TRBV18|NA
CASSPKPPSPLHF
TGTGCCAGCTCACCAAAGCCCCCTTCACCCCTCCACTTT
>NA|TRBJ1-1|TRBV19|NA
CASSHPRGEGNTEAFF
TGTGCCAGTAGTCACCCGAGGGGCGAGGGGAACACTGAAGCTTTCTTT
>NA|TRBJ1-6|TRBV4-1|NA
CASSQGGAQQNSPLHF
TGCGCCAGCAGCCAAGGGGGGGCCCAACAAAATTCACCCCTCCACTTT
>TRBD2|TRBJ2-5|TRBV9|NA
CASSVDFGGAETQYF
TGTGCCAGCAGCGTAGATTTCGGGGGGGCAGAGACCCAGTACTTC
>TRBD1|TRBJ2-7|TRBV14|NA
CASSRLGQVNSYEQYF
TGTGCCAGCAGCCGACTGGGACAGGTTAACTCCTACGAGCAGTACTTC
>NA|TRBJ2-6|TRBV25-1|once
CASSSRVDPLSGANVLTF
TGTGCCAGCAGCTCTCGGGTTGACCCACTCTCTGGGGCCAACGTCCTGACTTTC
>TRBD1|TRBJ2-2|TRBV11-2|NA
CASSLAGRGRDFPGELFF
TGTGCCAGCAGCTTAGCGGGCAGGGGGCGCGATTTTCCCGGGGAGCTGTTTTTT
>TRBD1|TRBJ1-2|TRBV29-1|NA
CSVHRQGGRNGYTF
TGCAGCGTCCACAGACAGGGGGGACGAAATGGCTACACCTTC
>NA|TRBJ2-5|TRBV5-1|NA
CASSLIITETQYF
TGCGCCAGCAGCTTGATCATTACAGAGACCCAGTACTTC
>NA|TRBJ2-5|TRBV18|NA
CASSPPSQGSQYF
TGTGCCAGCTCACCACCGTCACAGGGCTCCCAGTACTTC
>NA|TRBJ1-5|TRBV16|NA
CASSQGGSQPQHF
TGTGCCAGCAGCCAAGGGGGGAGTCAGCCCCAGCATTTT
>TRBD1|TRBJ1-4|TRBV6-1|NA
CASMLTGASNEKLFF
TGTGCCAGCATGCTTACAGGGGCCTCTAATGAAAAACTGTTTTTT
>NA|TRBJ2-2|TRBV5-1|NA
CASSLGGLNTGELFF
TGCGCCAGCAGCCTGGGCGGGTTAAACACCGGGGAGCTGTTTTTT
>NA|TRBJ2-5|TRBV7-7|NA
CASSLARKETQYF
TGTGCTAGCAGCTTAGCCAGGAAAGAGACCCAGTACTTC
>NA|TRBJ2-3|TRBV7-2|NA
CASSLLGGADTQYF
TGTGCCAGCAGCTTATTAGGGGGGGCAGATACGCAGTATTTT
>NA|TRBJ2-6|TRBV18|NA
CASSQQGSRGANVLTF
TGTGCCAGCTCACAACAGGGCTCGCGAGGGGCCAACGTCCTGACTTTC
>TRBD1|TRBJ1-1|TRBV7-9|few
CASSFGQGNTEAFF
TGTGCCAGCAGCTTCGGACAGGGGAACACTGAAGCTTTCTTT
>NA|TRBJ1-4|TRBV19|few
CASTVGGGEKLFF
TGTGCCAGTACCGTTGGGGGGGGTGAAAAACTGTTTTTT
>TRBD1|TRBJ2-3|TRBV5-1|NA
CASSLAPQGSNTDTQYF
TGCGCCAGCAGCTTGGCACCACAGGGGTCCAACACAGATACGCAGTATTTT
>TRBD2|TRBJ2-5|TRBV13|NA
CASSLGRLARLQETQYF
TGTGCCAGCAGCTTAGGGCGACTAGCGAGACTTCAAGAGACCCAGTACTTC
>NA|TRBJ2-5|TRBV29-1|NA
CSVRPSRRETQYF
TGCAGCGTGCGGCCCTCCCGCCGAGAGACCCAGTACTTC
>NA|TRBJ2-3|TRBV15|NA
CATSRDRARSDTDTQYF
TGTGCCACCAGCAGAGATCGAGCCCGATCTGACACAGATACGCAGTATTTT
>TRBD2|TRBJ2-7|TRBV27|NA
CASSLPPLACGLYEQYF
TGTGCCAGCAGTTTACCCCCACTAGCGTGCGGCCTCTACGAGCAGTACTTC
>NA|TRBJ2-7|TRBV28|NA
CASSTSHLPSYEQYF
TGTGCCAGCAGCACATCCCACCTACCCTCCTACGAGCAGTACTTC
>NA|TRBJ2-5|TRBV6-1|NA
CASSDSVANLQETQYF
TGTGCCAGCAGTGATTCGGTGGCGAATCTCCAAGAGACCCAGTACTTC
>NA|TRBJ1-5|TRBV10-1|NA
CASPSNPQHF
TGCGCCAGCCCCTCAAATCCCCAGCATTTT
>TRBD1|TRBJ2-6|TRBV7-3|NA
CASSWGQAGYSGANVLTF
TGTGCCAGCAGCTGGGGACAGGCGGGGTATTCTGGGGCCAACGTCCTGACTTTC
>NA|TRBJ2-7|TRBV29-1|NA
CSVDTQSSYEQYF
TGCAGCGTGGACACCCAGAGCTCCTACGAGCAGTACTTC
>NA|TRBJ1-6|TRBV5-4|NA
CASSVGLNNSPLHF
TGTGCCAGCAGCGTGGGACTGAATAATTCACCCCTCCACTTT
>NA|TRBJ2-7|TRBV2|NA
CASSEGGRDEQYF
TGTGCCAGCAGTGAAGGCGGCCGGGACGAGCAGTACTTC
>NA|TRBJ2-5|TRBV5-3|NA
CARSFGETQYF
TGTGCCAGAAGCTTCGGGGAGACCCAGTACTTC
>TRBD1|TRBJ2-3|TRBV4-2|NA
CASSPSDRGRTDTQYF
TGTGCCAGCAGCCCGTCGGACAGGGGGCGCACAGATACGCAGTATTTT